A selection of T cell receptor beta chains follows, all from one sample in a study of regulatory T cells in long-lasting Graves disease. MiXCR, applied by TCRdb to the multiplex PCR reads, yields one record per CDR3 protein. The sample yields about 430,000 distinct CDR3 sequences, 21% seen once. This sample comprised peripheral blood mononuclear cells (PBMCs), obtained when the disease was refractory, from a patient treated with antithyroid drugs. The receptors here all came from a female donor with Graves disease. Both conserved end residues are part of each CDR3. Fields, in order: CDR3 protein, CDR3 DNA, J gene, D gene, clone size, V gene. D genes are given only for firm matches. The size of a clone is reported for some rows only, either as once, few or many, or as a class for expanded clones.

CDR3: CASSQTGTGKNIQYF; DNA: TGTGCCAGCAGCCAAACCGGGACAGGAAAAAACATTCAGTACTTC; J: TRBJ2-4; D: TRBD1; size: few; V: TRBV11-1
CDR3: CASSEPGDGLYEQYF; DNA: TGTGCCAGCAGTGAACCCGGGGACGGCCTTTACGAGCAGTACTTC; J: TRBJ2-7; D: .; size: many; V: TRBV28
CDR3: CASSQDSYGYTF; DNA: TGCGCCAGCAGCCAAGACAGCTATGGCTACACCTTC; J: TRBJ1-2; D: .; size: many; V: TRBV4-1
CDR3: CASTTSSYEQYF; DNA: TGTGCCAGCACCACGTCCTCCTACGAGCAGTACTTC; J: TRBJ2-7; D: .; size: few; V: TRBV11-2
CDR3: CASSLMVAGDEQYF; DNA: TGTGCCAGCAGTTTAATGGTAGCGGGAGACGAGCAGTACTTC; J: TRBJ2-7; D: TRBD2; size: many; V: TRBV12-3/TRBV12-4
CDR3: CASSQGWDGNQPQHF; DNA: TGCGCCAGCAGCCAAGGTTGGGACGGCAATCAGCCCCAGCATTTT; J: TRBJ1-5; D: .; size: .; V: TRBV4-1
CDR3: CASTYGGSGANVLTF; DNA: TGTGCCAGCACCTACGGGGGTTCTGGGGCCAACGTCCTGACTTTC; J: TRBJ2-6; D: .; size: few; V: TRBV6-1
CDR3: CASSSPGAGDTEAFF; DNA: TGTGCCAGCAGCTCACCGGGGGCTGGGGACACTGAAGCTTTCTTT; J: TRBJ1-1; D: .; size: many; V: TRBV28
CDR3: CASSLWTTQETQYF; DNA: TGTGCCAGCAGCTTGTGGACAACCCAAGAGACCCAGTACTTC; J: TRBJ2-5; D: .; size: many; V: TRBV7-9
CDR3: CASRLRGSNNSPLHF; DNA: TGTGCCAGCAGGCTTCGTGGAAGCAATAATTCACCCCTCCACTTT; J: TRBJ1-6; D: .; size: many; V: TRBV27
CDR3: CASSLPQDRTSRNEQFF; DNA: TGTGCCAGCAGTTTACCGCAGGATCGGACCTCCCGGAATGAGCAGTTCTTC; J: TRBJ2-1; D: .; size: .; V: TRBV28
CDR3: CAWFRWDRNGYTF; DNA: TGTGCCTGGTTTAGGTGGGACAGGAATGGCTACACCTTC; J: TRBJ1-2; D: TRBD1; size: many; V: TRBV30
CDR3: CASSRSSSSNTGELFF; DNA: TGTGCCAGCAGTAGAAGCTCTAGCTCGAACACCGGGGAGCTGTTTTTT; J: TRBJ2-2; D: .; size: many; V: TRBV2
CDR3: CSASSSAANTGELFF; DNA: TGCAGTGCTAGTTCGAGCGCCGCGAACACCGGGGAGCTGTTTTTT; J: TRBJ2-2; D: .; size: .; V: TRBV20-1
CDR3: CATSRGSGGAYNEQFF; DNA: TGTGCCACCAGCAGAGGAAGCGGAGGGGCCTACAATGAGCAGTTCTTC; J: TRBJ2-1; D: .; size: .; V: TRBV15
CDR3: CASSLPIGAYEQYF; DNA: TGTGCCAGCAGTTTGCCGATCGGAGCCTACGAGCAGTACTTC; J: TRBJ2-7; D: .; size: many; V: TRBV28
CDR3: CASSLEPGGTEAFF; DNA: TGTGCCAGCAGCCTCGAGCCTGGAGGCACTGAAGCTTTCTTT; J: TRBJ1-1; D: .; size: many; V: TRBV3-1
CDR3: CSARGREIQETQYF; DNA: TGCAGCGCCAGGGGTAGGGAGATCCAAGAGACCCAGTACTTC; J: TRBJ2-5; D: .; size: many; V: TRBV29-1
CDR3: CASSPGGGELGEAFF; DNA: TGTGCCAGCAGCCCGGGGGGGGGCGAGCTAGGTGAAGCTTTCTTT; J: TRBJ1-1; D: .; size: many; V: TRBV12-3/TRBV12-4
CDR3: CAWSRESLYEQYF; DNA: TGTGCCTGGAGTAGGGAATCTCTCTACGAGCAGTACTTC; J: TRBJ2-7; D: .; size: once; V: TRBV30
CDR3: CASTFEDGQETQYF; DNA: TGTGCCAGCACCTTCGAGGACGGCCAAGAGACCCAGTACTTC; J: TRBJ2-5; D: .; size: many; V: TRBV12-3/TRBV12-4
CDR3: CAISESGGIADTQYF; DNA: TGTGCCATCAGTGAGTCGGGCGGAATCGCGGATACGCAGTATTTT; J: TRBJ2-3; D: .; size: .; V: TRBV10-3
CDR3: CASSRRGDLVETGELFF; DNA: TGTGCCAGCAGTCGACGAGGGGACTTAGTGGAGACCGGGGAGCTGTTTTTT; J: TRBJ2-2; D: .; size: many; V: TRBV27
CDR3: CASTRPVQVGYEQYF; DNA: TGTGCCAGCACCCGACCCGTTCAGGTGGGGTACGAGCAGTACTTC; J: TRBJ2-7; D: .; size: many; V: TRBV28
CDR3: CASRSGTSGTGAQYF; DNA: TGTGCCAGCAGATCCGGGACTAGCGGGACCGGGGCCCAGTACTTC; J: TRBJ2-5; D: TRBD2; size: many; V: TRBV27
CDR3: CASSARGQNTEAFF; DNA: TGTGCCAGCAGCGCCCGGGGACAGAACACTGAAGCTTTCTTT; J: TRBJ1-1; D: .; size: many; V: TRBV11-2
CDR3: CASSPELDSSYEQYF; DNA: TGTGCCAGCAGCCCAGAGCTGGATTCTTCCTACGAGCAGTACTTC; J: TRBJ2-7; D: .; size: .; V: TRBV9
CDR3: CASSADSSSYEQYF; DNA: TGTGCCAGCTCAGCGGACTCGAGCTCCTACGAGCAGTACTTC; J: TRBJ2-7; D: .; size: .; V: TRBV18
CDR3: CASSAFAGGFNQPQHF; DNA: TGTGCCAGCAGTGCGTTTGCGGGGGGTTTTAATCAGCCCCAGCATTTT; J: TRBJ1-5; D: .; size: many; V: TRBV28
CDR3: CASSGGRAETQYF; DNA: TGTGCCAGCAGCGGCGGGAGGGCTGAGACCCAGTACTTC; J: TRBJ2-5; D: TRBD2; size: many; V: TRBV2
CDR3: CASVGGLAVDNEQFF; DNA: TGTGCCAGCGTTGGGGGACTAGCGGTGGACAATGAGCAGTTCTTC; J: TRBJ2-1; D: TRBD2; size: .; V: TRBV2
CDR3: CASSTQDRVPEAFF; DNA: TGTGCCAGCAGCACCCAGGACAGGGTCCCTGAAGCTTTCTTT; J: TRBJ1-1; D: TRBD1; size: few; V: TRBV5-6
CDR3: CASSQDNSGRANIQYF; DNA: TGTGCCAGCAGCCAAGACAATAGCGGGAGGGCGAACATTCAGTACTTC; J: TRBJ2-4; D: TRBD2; size: few; V: TRBV14
CDR3: CASSLPRKAQYF; DNA: TGTGCCAGCAGCTTACCAAGGAAGGCCCAGTACTTC; J: TRBJ2-5; D: .; size: many; V: TRBV7-9
CDR3: CASSPTSGRVGEQFF; DNA: TGTGCCAGCAGCCCGACTAGCGGGAGGGTCGGTGAGCAGTTCTTC; J: TRBJ2-1; D: TRBD2; size: few; V: TRBV7-9
CDR3: CASSVGGRERETQYF; DNA: TGTGCCAGCAGCGTCGGCGGGAGGGAGAGAGAGACCCAGTACTTC; J: TRBJ2-5; D: TRBD2; size: many; V: TRBV27
CDR3: CASRRGLAGVEPQYF; DNA: TGTGCCAGCAGGCGGGGACTAGCGGGAGTTGAGCCGCAGTATTTT; J: TRBJ2-3; D: TRBD2; size: few; V: TRBV12-3/TRBV12-4
CDR3: CASSPWTSKTSYEQYF; DNA: TGTGCCAGCAGCCCATGGACTAGCAAAACATCCTACGAGCAGTACTTC; J: TRBJ2-7; D: TRBD2; size: .; V: TRBV7-2
CDR3: CASSPSGRPYEQYF; DNA: TGTGCCAGCAGCCCTAGCGGGAGGCCCTACGAGCAGTACTTC; J: TRBJ2-7; D: TRBD2; size: many; V: TRBV3-1
CDR3: CSAPPMGNQPQHF; DNA: TGCAGTGCACCCCCGATGGGCAATCAGCCCCAGCATTTT; J: TRBJ1-5; D: .; size: few; V: TRBV20-1
CDR3: CASSLEGHPGELFF; DNA: TGTGCCAGCAGCTTAGAGGGGCATCCCGGGGAGCTGTTTTTT; J: TRBJ2-2; D: .; size: few; V: TRBV11-2
CDR3: CASSQADGEQYF; DNA: TGTGCCAGCAGCCAAGCCGACGGCGAGCAGTACTTC; J: TRBJ2-7; D: .; size: many; V: TRBV3-1
CDR3: CAWSPLAYEQYF; DNA: TGTGCCTGGAGTCCCCTCGCCTACGAGCAGTACTTC; J: TRBJ2-7; D: .; size: few; V: TRBV30
CDR3: CTHRREANTEAFF; DNA: TGCACCCATAGGAGGGAAGCCAACACTGAAGCTTTCTTT; J: TRBJ1-1; D: .; size: few; V: TRBV29-1
CDR3: CASSLWGQVANEAFF; DNA: TGTGCCAGCAGTTTATGGGGGCAGGTCGCGAATGAAGCTTTCTTT; J: TRBJ1-1; D: .; size: .; V: TRBV28
CDR3: CASSPDERGGGYTF; DNA: TGTGCCAGCTCACCAGACGAGAGAGGGGGTGGCTACACCTTC; J: TRBJ1-2; D: .; size: many; V: TRBV18